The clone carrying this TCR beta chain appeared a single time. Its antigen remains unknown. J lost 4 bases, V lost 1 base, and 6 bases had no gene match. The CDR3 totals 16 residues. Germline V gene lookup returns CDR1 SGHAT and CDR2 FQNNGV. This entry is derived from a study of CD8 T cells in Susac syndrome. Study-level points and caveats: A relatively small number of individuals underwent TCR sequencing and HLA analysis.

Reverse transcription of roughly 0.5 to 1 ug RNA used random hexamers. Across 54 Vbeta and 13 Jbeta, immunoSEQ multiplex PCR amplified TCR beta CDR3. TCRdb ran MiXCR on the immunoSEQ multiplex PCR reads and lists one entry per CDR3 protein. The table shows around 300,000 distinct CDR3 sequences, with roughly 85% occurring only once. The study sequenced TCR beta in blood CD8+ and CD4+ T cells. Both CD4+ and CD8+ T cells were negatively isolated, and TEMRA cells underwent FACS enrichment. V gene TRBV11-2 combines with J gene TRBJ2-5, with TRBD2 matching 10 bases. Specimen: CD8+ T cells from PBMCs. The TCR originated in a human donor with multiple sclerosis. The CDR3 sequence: CASSLGGLAGAETQYF. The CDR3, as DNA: TGTGCCAGCAGCTTAGGAGGGCTAGCGGGAGCAGAGACCCAGTACTTC.